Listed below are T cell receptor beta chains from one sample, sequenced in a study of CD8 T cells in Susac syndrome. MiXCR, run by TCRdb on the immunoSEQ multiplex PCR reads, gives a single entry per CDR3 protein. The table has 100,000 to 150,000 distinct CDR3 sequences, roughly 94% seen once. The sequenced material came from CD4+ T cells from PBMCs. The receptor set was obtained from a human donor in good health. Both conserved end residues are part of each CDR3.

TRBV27,CASSTQGAGANVLTF
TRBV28,CASSAHQGLNEKLFF
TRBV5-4,CASSFQSHRDTNTGELFF
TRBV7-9,CASSLEASTDTQYF
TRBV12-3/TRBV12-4,CASSLALSDSPLHF
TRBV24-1,CATSDPPHYEQYF
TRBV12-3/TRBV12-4,CASSLASGRPKGDYNEQFF
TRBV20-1,CSASQGGRGDSPLHF
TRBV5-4,CASSFELVFHEQYF
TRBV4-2,CASSQWIGTEAFF
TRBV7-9,CASSPSLLQGSYEQYF
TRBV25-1,CASGALQGSPETQYF
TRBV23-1,CASSQLKGDYYEQYF
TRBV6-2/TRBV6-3,CASSQLSGRALSTDTQYF
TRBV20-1,CSAPSRGDAEAFF
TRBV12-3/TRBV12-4,CASSSDLGSYNEQFF
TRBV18,CASSPDAGTFSGNTIYF
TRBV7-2,CASNRAGGELFF
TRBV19,CASRGWTGELFF
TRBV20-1,CSARRAGSSYNEQFF
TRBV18,CASSPPTGEKTQYF
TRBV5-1,CASSLSPQGAGGTDTQYF